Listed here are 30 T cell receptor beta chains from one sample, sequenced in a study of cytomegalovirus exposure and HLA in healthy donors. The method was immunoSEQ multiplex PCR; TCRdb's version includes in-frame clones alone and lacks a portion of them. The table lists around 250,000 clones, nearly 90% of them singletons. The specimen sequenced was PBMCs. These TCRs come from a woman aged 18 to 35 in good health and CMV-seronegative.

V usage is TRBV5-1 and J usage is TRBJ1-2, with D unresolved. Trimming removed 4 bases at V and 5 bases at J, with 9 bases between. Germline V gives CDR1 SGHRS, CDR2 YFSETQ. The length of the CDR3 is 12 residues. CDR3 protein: CASSKDTYGYTF. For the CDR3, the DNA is TGCGCCAGCAGCAAAGACACTTATGGCTACACCTTC.

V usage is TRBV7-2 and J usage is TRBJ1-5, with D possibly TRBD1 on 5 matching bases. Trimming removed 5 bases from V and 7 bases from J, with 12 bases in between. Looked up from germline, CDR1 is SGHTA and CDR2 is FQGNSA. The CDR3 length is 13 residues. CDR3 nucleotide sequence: TGTGCCAGCAGCAAGACACAGGACCAGCCCCAGCATTTT. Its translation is CASSKTQDQPQHF.

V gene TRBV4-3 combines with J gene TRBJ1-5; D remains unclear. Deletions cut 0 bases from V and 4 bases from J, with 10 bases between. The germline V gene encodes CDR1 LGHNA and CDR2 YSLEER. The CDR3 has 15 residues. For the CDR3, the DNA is TGCGCCAGCAGCCAAGAAGCACTGCTGAATCAGCCCCAGCATTTT. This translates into CASSQEALLNQPQHF.

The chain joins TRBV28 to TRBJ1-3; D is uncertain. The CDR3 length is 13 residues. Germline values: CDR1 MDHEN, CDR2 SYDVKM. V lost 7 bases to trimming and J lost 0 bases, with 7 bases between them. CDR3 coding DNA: TGTGCCAGCAACCAGTACTCTGGAAACACCATATATTTT. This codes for CASNQYSGNTIYF.

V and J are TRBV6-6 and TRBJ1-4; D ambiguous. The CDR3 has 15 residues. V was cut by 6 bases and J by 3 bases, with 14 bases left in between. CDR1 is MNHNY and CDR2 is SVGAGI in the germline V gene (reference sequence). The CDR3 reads CASSTLGSSNEKLFF. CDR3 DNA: TGTGCCAGCAGCACCTTGGGCAGCTCTAATGAAAAACTGTTTTTT.

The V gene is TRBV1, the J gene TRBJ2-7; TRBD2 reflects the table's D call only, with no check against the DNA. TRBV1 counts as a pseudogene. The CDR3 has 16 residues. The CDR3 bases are TGCACCAGCAGCCAGCAACCGGGACTACATATCTACGAGCAGTACTTC. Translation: CTSSQQPGLHIYEQYF.

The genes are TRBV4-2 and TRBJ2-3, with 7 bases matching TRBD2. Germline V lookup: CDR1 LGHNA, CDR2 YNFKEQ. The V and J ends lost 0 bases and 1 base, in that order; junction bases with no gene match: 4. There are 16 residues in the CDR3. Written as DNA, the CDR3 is TGTGCCAGCAGCCAAGAAGGTCTAGCGGGCACAGATACGCAGTATTTT. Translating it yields CASSQEGLAGTDTQYF.

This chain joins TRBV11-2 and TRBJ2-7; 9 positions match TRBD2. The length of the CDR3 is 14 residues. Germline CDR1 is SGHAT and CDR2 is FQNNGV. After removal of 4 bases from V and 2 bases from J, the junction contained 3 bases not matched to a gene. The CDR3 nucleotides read TGTGCCAGCAGCTCTAGCGGGGCAACCTACGAGCAGTACGTC. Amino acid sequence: CASSSSGATYEQYV.

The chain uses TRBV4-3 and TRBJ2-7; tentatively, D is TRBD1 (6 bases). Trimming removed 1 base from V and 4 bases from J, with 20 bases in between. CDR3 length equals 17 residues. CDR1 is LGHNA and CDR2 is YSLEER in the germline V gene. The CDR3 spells CASSQAHLDSRTYEQYF. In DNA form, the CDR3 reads TGCGCCAGCAGCCAAGCTCATCTGGACAGTAGAACTTACGAGCAGTACTTC.

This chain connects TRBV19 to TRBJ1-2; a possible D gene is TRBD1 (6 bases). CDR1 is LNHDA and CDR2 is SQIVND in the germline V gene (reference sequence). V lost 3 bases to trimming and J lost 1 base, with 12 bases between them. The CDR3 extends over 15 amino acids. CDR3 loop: CASSIGQGINYGYTF. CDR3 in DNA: TGTGCCAGTAGTATTGGGCAGGGGATTAACTATGGCTACACCTTC. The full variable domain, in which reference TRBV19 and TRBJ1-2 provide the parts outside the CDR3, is DGGITQSPKYLFRKEGQNVTLSCEQNLNHDAMYWYRQDPGQGLRLIYYSQIVNDFQKGDIAEGYSVSREKKESFPLTVTSAQKNPTAFYLCASSIGQGINYGYTFGSGTRLTVV.

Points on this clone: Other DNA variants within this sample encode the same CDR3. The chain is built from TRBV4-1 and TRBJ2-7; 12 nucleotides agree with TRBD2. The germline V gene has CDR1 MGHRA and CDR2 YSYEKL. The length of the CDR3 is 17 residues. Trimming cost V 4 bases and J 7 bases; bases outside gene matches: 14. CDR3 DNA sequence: TGCGCCAGCAGCCCTAGACTAGCGGGGGCCCTCGGGGGGGAGCAGTACTTC. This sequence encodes CASSPRLAGALGGEQYF.

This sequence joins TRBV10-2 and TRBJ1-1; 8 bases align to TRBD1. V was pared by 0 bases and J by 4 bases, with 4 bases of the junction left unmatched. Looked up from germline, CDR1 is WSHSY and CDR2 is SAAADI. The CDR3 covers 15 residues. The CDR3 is CASSESGGTGTEAFF. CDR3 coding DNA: TGCGCCAGCAGTGAGTCTGGGGGGACAGGCACTGAAGCTTTCTTT.

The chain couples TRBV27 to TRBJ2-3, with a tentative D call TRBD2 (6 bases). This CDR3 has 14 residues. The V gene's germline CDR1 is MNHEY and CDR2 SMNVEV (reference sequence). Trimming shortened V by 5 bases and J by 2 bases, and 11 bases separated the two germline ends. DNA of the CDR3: TGTGCCAGCAGTCCAGGGAGGTACACAGATACGCAGTATTTT. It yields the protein CASSPGRYTDTQYF.

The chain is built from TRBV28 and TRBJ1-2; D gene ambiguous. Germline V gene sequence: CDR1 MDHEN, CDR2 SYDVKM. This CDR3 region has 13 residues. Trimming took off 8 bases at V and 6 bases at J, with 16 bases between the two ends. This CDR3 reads CASGGRGLHGYTF. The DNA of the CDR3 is TGTGCCAGCGGCGGGCGGGGATTGCATGGCTACACCTTC.

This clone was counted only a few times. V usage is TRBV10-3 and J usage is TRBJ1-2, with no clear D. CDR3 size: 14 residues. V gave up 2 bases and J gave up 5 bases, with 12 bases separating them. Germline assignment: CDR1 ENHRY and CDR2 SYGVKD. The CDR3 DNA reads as TGTGCCATCAGTGAGGGGTCGGGTGGGTATGGCTACACCTTC. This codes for CAISEGSGGYGYTF.

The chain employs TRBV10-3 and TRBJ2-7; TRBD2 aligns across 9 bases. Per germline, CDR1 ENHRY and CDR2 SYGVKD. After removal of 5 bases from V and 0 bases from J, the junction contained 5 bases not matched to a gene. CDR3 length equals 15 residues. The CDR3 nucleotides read TGTGCCATCAGTCGGCTAGCGGGGACCTCCTACGAGCAGTACTTC. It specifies CAISRLAGTSYEQYF.

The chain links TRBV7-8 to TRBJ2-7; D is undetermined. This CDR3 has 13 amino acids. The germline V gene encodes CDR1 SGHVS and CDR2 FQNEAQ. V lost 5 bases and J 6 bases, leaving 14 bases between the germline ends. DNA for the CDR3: TGTGCCAGCAGCCAAAACTCCGTGGGCGAGCAGTACGTC. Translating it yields CASSQNSVGEQYV.

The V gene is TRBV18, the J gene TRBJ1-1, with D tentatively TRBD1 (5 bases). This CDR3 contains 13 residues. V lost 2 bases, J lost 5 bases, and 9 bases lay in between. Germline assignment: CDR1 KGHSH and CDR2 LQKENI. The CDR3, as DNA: TGTGCCAGCTCACCAGACAGTCGGACTGAAGCTTTCTTT. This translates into CASSPDSRTEAFF.

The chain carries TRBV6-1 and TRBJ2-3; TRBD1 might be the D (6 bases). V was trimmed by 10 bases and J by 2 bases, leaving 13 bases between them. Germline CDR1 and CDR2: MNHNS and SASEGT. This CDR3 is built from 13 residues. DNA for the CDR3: TGTGCCACCATGGACAGCCTCACAGATACGCAGTATTTT. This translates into CATMDSLTDTQYF.

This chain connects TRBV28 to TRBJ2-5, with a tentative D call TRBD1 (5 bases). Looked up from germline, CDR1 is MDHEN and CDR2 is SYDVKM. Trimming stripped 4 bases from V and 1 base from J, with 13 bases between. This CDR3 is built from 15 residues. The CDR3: CASSSPARAQETQYF. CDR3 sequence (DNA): TGTGCCAGCAGTTCCCCGGCCAGGGCCCAAGAGACCCAGTACTTC.

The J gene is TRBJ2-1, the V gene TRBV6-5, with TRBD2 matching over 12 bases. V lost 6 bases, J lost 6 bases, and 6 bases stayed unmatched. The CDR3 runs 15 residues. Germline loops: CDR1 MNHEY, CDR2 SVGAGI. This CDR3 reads CASSSTSGGRNEQFF. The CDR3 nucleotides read TGTGCCAGCAGCTCGACTAGCGGGGGTCGCAATGAGCAGTTCTTC.

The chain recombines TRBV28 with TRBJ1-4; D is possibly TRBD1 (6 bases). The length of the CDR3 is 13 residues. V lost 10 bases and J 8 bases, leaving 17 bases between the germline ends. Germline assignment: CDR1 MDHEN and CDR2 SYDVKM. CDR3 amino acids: CATFTGLKEKLFF. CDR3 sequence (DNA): TGTGCCACCTTTACAGGGCTCAAGGAAAAACTGTTTTTT.

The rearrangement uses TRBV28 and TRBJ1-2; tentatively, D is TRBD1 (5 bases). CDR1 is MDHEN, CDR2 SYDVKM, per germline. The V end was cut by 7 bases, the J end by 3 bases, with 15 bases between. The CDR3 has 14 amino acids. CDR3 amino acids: CASTRGIIDYGYTF. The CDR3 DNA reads TGTGCCAGCACGCGGGGGATAATCGACTATGGCTACACCTTC.

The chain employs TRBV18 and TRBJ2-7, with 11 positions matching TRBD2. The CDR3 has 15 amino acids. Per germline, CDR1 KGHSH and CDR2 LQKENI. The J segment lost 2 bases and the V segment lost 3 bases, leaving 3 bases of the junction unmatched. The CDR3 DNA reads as TGTGCCAGCTCACCCGTAGCGGGGGGGACCTACGAGCAGTACTTC. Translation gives CASSPVAGGTYEQYF.

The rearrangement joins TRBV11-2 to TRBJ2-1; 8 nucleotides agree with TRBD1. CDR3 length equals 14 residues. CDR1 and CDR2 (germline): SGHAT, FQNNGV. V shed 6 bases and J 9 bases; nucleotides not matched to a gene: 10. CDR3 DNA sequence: TGTGCCAGCAGGGACGGGACAGGCTTAGCTGAGCAGTTCTTC. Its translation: CASRDGTGLAEQFF.

The CDR3 loop is CAINQGQEGEAFF. The CDR3 DNA reads as TGTGCCATCAATCAGGGCCAGGAAGGTGAAGCTTTCTTT. This chain joins TRBV10-3 and TRBJ1-1, with TRBD1 as a possible D gene (5 bases). V was cut by 7 bases and J by 7 bases, with 16 bases left in between. There are 13 residues in the CDR3. Germline CDR1 ENHRY, CDR2 SYGVKD.

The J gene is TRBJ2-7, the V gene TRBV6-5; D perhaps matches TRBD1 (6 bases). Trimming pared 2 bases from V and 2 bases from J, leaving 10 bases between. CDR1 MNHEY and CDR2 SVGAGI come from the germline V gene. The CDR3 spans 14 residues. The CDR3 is CASSYDRTTYEQYF. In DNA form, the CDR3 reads TGTGCCAGCAGTTACGACAGGACCACCTACGAGCAGTACTTC.

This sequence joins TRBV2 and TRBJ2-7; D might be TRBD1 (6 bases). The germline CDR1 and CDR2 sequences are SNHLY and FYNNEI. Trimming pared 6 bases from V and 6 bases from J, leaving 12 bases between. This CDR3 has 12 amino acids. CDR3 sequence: CASRVDRTEQYV. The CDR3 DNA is TGTGCCAGCAGGGTCGACAGGACCGAGCAGTACGTC.

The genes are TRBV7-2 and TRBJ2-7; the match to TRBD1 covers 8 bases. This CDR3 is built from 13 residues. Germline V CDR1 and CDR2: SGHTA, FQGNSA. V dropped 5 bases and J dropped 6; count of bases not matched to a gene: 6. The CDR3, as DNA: TGTGCCAGCAGCATGGACAGGGCGGGCGAGCAGTACTTC. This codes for CASSMDRAGEQYF.

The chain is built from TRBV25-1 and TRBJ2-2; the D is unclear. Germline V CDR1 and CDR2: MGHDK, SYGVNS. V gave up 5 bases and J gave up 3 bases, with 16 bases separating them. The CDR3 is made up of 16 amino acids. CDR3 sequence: CASSQTRGGHTGELFF. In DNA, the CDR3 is TGTGCCAGCAGTCAAACACGAGGCGGCCACACCGGGGAGCTGTTTTTT.